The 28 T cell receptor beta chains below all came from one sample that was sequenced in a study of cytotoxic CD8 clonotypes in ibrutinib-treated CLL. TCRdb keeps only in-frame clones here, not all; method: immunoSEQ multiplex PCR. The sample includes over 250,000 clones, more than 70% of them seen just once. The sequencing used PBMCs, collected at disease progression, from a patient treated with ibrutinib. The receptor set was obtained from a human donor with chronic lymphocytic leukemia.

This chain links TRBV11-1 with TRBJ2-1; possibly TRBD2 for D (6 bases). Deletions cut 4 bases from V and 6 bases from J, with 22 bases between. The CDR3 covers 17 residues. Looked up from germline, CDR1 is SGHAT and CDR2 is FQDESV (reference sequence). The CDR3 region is CASSSRARGEGGNEQFF. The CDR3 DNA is TGTGCCAGCAGCTCCCGAGCTCGGGGAGAGGGAGGCAATGAGCAGTTCTTC.

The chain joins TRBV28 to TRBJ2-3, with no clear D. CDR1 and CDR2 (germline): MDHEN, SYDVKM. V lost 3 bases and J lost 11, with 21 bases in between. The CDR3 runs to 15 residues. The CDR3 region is CASSFFAVPQIGQYF. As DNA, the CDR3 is TGTGCCAGCAGTTTCTTTGCTGTGCCACAGATAGGGCAGTATTTT. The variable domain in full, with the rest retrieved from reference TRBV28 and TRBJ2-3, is DVKVTQSSRYLVKRTGEKVFLECVQDMDHENMFWYRQDPGLGLRLIYFSYDVKMKEKGDIPEGYSVSREKKERFSLILESASTNQTSMYLCASSFFAVPQIGQYFGPGTRLTVL.

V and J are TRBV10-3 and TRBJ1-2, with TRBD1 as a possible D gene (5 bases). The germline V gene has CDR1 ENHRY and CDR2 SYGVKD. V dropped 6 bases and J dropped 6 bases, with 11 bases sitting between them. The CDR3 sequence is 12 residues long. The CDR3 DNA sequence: TGTGCCATCAGCAGGGATAGCAATGGCTACACCTTC. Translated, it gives CAISRDSNGYTF.

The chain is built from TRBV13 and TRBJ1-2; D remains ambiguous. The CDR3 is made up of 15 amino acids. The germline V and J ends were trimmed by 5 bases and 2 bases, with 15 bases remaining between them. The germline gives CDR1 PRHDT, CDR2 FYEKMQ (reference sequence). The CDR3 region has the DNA TGTGCCAGCAGCCCAAAATTGTTTGACAACTATGGCTACACCTTC. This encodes CASSPKLFDNYGYTF.

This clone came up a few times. The DNA of the CDR3 is TGTGCCAGCTCACTCGACAGGGTTACCTACGAGCAGTACTTC. Translation: CASSLDRVTYEQYF. The chain recombines TRBV18 with TRBJ2-7; 7 bases align to TRBD1. This CDR3 contains 14 residues. Losses at the gene ends were 4 bases for V and 2 bases for J; bases not matched to a gene: 5. Germline CDR1 and CDR2: KGHSH and LQKENI.

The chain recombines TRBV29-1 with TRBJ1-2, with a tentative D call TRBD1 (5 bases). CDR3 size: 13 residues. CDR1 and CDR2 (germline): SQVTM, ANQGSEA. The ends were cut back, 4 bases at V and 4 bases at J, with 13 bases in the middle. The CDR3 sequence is CSVVLQGTYGYTF. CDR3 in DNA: TGCAGCGTTGTTCTGCAAGGGACCTATGGCTACACCTTC.

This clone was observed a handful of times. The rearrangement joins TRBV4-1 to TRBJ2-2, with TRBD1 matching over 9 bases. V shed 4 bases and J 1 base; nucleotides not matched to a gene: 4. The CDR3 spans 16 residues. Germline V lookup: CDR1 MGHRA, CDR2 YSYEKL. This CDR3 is CASSRSDRGNTGELFF. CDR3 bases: TGCGCCAGCAGCCGATCGGACAGGGGGAACACCGGGGAGCTGTTTTTT.

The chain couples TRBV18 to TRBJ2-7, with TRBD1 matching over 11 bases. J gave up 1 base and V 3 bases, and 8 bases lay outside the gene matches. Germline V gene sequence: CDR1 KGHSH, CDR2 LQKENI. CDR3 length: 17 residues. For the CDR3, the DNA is TGTGCCAGCTCACCGCACCACGGACAGGGGGCGTCCTACGAGCAGTACTTC. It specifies CASSPHHGQGASYEQYF.

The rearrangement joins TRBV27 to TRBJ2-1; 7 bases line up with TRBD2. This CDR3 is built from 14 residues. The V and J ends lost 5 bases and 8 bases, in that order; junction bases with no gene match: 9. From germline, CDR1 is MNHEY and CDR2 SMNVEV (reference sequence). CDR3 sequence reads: CASSARTSFDEQFF. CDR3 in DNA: TGTGCCAGCAGTGCCAGGACTAGTTTCGATGAGCAGTTCTTC.

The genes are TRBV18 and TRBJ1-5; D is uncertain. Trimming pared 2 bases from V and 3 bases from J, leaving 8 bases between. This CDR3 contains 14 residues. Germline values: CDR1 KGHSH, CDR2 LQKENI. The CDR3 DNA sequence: TGTGCCAGCTCACCAGGCAGCTTCAATCAGCCCCAGCATTTT. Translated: CASSPGSFNQPQHF.

In DNA form, the CDR3 reads TGCGCCAGCAGTGATCTGGGTACAGGGGTTGAAGCTTTCTTT. It codes for CASSDLGTGVEAFF. The J gene is TRBJ1-1, the V gene TRBV10-1; 7 bases align to TRBD1. V shed 3 bases, J shed 7 bases, and the junction held 8 bases outside the gene matches. Germline V gene sequence: CDR1 WNHNN, CDR2 SYGVQD (reference sequence). CDR3 length: 14 amino acids.

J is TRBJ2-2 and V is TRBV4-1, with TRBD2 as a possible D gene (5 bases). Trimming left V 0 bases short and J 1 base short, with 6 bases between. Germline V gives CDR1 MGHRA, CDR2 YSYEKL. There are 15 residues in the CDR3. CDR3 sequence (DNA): TGCGCCAGCAGCCAAGATCGGGGGAACACCGGGGAGCTGTTTTTT. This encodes CASSQDRGNTGELFF.

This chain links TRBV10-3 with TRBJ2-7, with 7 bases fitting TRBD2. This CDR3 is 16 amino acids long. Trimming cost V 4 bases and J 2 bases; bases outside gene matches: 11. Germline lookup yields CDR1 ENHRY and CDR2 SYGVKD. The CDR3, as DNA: TGTGCCATCAGTGGGGGAACTAGCGCAACTACCTACGAGCAGTACTTC. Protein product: CAISGGTSATTYEQYF.

CDR3 protein: CASSPGLLNEQFF. CDR3 nucleotides: TGTGCCAGCTCACCGGGACTCCTAAATGAGCAGTTCTTC. The chain has TRBV6-5 and TRBJ2-1, with D maybe TRBD2 (6 bases). The CDR3 sequence is 13 residues long. Trimming cost V 8 bases and J 7 bases, with 15 bases left between them. The V gene's germline CDR1 is MNHEY and CDR2 SVGAGI.

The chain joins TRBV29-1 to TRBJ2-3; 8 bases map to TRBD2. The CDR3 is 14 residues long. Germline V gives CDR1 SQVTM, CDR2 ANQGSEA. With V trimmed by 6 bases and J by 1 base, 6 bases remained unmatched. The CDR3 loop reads CSVPRGGRTDTQYF. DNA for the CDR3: TGCAGCGTCCCCCGGGGGGGGCGCACAGATACGCAGTATTTT.

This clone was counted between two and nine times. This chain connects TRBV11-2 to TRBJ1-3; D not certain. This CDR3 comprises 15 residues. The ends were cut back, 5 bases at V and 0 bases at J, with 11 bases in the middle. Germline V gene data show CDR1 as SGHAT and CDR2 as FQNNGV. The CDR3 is CASSHGRISGNTIYF. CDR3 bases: TGTGCCAGCAGCCACGGACGTATCTCTGGAAACACCATATATTTT.

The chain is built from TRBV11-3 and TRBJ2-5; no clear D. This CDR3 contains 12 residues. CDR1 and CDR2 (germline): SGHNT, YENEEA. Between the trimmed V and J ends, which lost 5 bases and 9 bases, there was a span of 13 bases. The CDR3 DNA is TGTGCCAGCAGCGCCGCAGTGATAGCCCAGTACTTC. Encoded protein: CASSAAVIAQYF.

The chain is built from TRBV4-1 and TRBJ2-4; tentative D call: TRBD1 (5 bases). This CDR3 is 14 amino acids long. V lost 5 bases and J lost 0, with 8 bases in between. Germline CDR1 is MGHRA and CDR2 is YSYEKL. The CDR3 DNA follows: TGCGCCAGCAGCACACAGGTAGCCAAAAACATTCAGTACTTC. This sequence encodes CASSTQVAKNIQYF.

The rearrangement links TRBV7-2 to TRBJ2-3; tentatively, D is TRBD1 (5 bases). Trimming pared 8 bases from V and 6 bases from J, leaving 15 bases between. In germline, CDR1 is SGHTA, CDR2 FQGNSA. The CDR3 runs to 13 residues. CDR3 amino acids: CASGTRVDDTQYF. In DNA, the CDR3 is TGTGCCAGCGGAACCAGGGTGGATGATACGCAGTATTTT.

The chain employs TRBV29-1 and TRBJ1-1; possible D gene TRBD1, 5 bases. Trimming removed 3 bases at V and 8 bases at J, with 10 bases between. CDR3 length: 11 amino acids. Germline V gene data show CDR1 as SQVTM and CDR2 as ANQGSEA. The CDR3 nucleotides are TGCAGCGTTGACGGCAGGGCGGAAGCTTTCTTT. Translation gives CSVDGRAEAFF.

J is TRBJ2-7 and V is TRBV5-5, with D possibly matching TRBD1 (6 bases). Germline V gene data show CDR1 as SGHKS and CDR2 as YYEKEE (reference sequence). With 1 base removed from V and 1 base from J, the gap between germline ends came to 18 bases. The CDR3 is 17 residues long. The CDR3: CASSLSLFRTASYEQYF. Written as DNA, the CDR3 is TGTGCCAGCAGCTTGTCGCTATTCAGGACAGCTTCCTACGAGCAGTACTTC.

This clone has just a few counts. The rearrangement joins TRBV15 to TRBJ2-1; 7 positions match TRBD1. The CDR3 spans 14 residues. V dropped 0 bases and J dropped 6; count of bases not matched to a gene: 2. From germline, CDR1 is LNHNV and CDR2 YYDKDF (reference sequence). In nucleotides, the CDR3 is TGTGCCACCAGCAGAGATGCAGGGGGCAATGAGCAGTTCTTC. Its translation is CATSRDAGGNEQFF. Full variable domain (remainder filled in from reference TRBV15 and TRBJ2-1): DAMVIQNPRYQVTQFGKPVTLSCSQTLNHNVMYWYQQKSSQAPKLLFHYYDKDFNNEADTPDNFQSRRPNTSFCFLDIRSPGLGDTAMYLCATSRDAGGNEQFFGPGTRLTVL.

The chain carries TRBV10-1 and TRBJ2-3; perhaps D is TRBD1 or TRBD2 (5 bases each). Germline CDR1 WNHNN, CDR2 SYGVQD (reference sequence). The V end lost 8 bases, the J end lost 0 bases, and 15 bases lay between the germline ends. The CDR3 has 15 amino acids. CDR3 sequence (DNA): TGCGCCAGCGGAATAAGAGGGGCTAGCACAGATACGCAGTATTTT. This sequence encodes CASGIRGASTDTQYF.

The CDR3 DNA sequence: TGCGCCAGCAGCCAATTAGGGACAGGAGGCGGCTACACCTTC. It translates to CASSQLGTGGGYTF. V is TRBV4-1 and J is TRBJ1-2; 8 bases match TRBD1. Germline V gives CDR1 MGHRA, CDR2 YSYEKL. The CDR3 consists of 14 residues. Trimming took 2 bases from V and 8 from J; bases not matched to a gene: 7.

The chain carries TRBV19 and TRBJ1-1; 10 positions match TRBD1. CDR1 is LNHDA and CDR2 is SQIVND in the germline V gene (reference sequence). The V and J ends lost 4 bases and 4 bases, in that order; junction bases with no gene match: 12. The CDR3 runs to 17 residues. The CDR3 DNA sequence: TGTGCCAGTAGTACTTTTCCCGGGACAGGGGTTGGCACTGAAGCTTTCTTT. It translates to CASSTFPGTGVGTEAFF.

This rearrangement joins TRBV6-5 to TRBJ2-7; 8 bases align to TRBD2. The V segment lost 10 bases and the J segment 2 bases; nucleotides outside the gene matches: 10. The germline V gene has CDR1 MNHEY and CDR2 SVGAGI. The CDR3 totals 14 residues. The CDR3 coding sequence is TGTGCCATAGCGCAAGCGGGGGCCCCCTACGAGCAGTACTTC. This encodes CAIAQAGAPYEQYF.

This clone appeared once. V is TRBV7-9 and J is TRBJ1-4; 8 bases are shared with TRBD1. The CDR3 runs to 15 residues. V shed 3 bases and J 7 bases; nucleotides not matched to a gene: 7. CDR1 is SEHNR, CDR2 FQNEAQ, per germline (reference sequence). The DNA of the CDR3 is TGTGCCAGCAGCTTGGCAGGGGGCCAGGGTGAAAAACTGTTTTTT. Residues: CASSLAGGQGEKLFF. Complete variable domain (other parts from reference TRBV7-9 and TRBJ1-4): DTGVSQNPRHKITKRGQNVTFRCDPISEHNRLYWYRQTLGQGPEFLTYFQNEAQLEKSRLLSDRFSAERPKGSFSTLEIQRTEQGDSAMYLCASSLAGGQGEKLFFGSGTQLSVL.

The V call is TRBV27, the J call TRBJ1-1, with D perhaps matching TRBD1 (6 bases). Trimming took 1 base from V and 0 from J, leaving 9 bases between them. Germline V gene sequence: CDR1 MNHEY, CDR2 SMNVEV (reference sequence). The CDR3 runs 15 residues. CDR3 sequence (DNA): TGTGCCAGCAGTTTATTTACAGGGATGAACACTGAAGCTTTCTTT. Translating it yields CASSLFTGMNTEAFF.